This TCR beta chain was observed in a study of T-cell reconstitution after alpha-beta-depleted transplantation in children (TCRdb year 2016). In terms of the full investigation: T-cell immune reconstitution after TCRalphabeta/CD19-depleted allogeneic hematopoietic cell transplantation in children was quantitatively tracked in the study by means of TCR repertoire profiling.

V is trimmed back by 0 bases and J by 4 bases, and the junction contains 9 bases that no gene match accounts for. In the germline V gene, CDR1 corresponds to SGHRS and CDR2 to YFSETQ. The CDR3 starts with the cysteine, ends with the phenylalanine, and has 18 residues. This entry keeps only the CDR3 DNA: 54 bases, framed from base 1. This clonotype was recorded a few times. This receptor's antigen is unknown. No base qualities exist here, and no much larger clone lies one base off it. The intended sense of this specimen's treatment or condition label: allogeneic hematopoietic cell transplantation with graft depleted of TCRalphabeta T cells and CD19 B cells. Transplant recipients were children who received TCRalphabeta/CD19-depleted allogeneic hematopoietic cell grafts. Study-wide conclusions, independent of this receptor: The apparently early recovery of alphabetaT-cell counts about two months after transplant reportedly depended on only several hundred rapidly expanded clones that came from non-depleted graft cells. The frequencies of hyperexpanded clones fell over the following months, and after one year, T-cell counts and TCRbeta diversity were mostly attributed to newly produced T cells. In some patients, the high TCRbeta diversity seen at day 60 was put down to recipient T cells and intrathymic progenitors that had survived conditioning.

Libraries were built with PCR. For sequencing, an Illumina HiSeq 2500 was employed. TCR libraries were prepared with molecular barcoding, using unique molecular identifiers to normalize TCRbeta repertoire quantification. TCRdb reanalyzed the raw reads on its own, using fastp at Q25 for trimming and MiXCR for clone calling, and kept in-frame beta chains. Identical CDR3 protein sequences are pooled into one entry, listed with their most common genes and DNA. The sample table shows hundreds of thousands of distinct CDR3 sequences, and over 10% are seen once. About 2.2% of the sample is held by the ten biggest clonotypes.

The receptor chain draws on TRBV5-1 and TRBJ2-7; TRBD2 lines up with 14 middle nucleotides. The source material was PBMCs, mostly from graft donor cells, sampled 360 days after TCRalphabeta/CD19-depleted stem cell transplant. This receptor was taken from a male patient aged 10 to 17 who had a stem cell transplant for acute myeloid leukemia, so the T cells may come from the graft donor. The CDR3 region reads CASSLAAGTSGSSYEQYF. The DNA sequence is TGCGCCAGCAGCTTGGCCGCAGGGACTAGCGGGAGTTCTTACGAGCAGTACTTC.